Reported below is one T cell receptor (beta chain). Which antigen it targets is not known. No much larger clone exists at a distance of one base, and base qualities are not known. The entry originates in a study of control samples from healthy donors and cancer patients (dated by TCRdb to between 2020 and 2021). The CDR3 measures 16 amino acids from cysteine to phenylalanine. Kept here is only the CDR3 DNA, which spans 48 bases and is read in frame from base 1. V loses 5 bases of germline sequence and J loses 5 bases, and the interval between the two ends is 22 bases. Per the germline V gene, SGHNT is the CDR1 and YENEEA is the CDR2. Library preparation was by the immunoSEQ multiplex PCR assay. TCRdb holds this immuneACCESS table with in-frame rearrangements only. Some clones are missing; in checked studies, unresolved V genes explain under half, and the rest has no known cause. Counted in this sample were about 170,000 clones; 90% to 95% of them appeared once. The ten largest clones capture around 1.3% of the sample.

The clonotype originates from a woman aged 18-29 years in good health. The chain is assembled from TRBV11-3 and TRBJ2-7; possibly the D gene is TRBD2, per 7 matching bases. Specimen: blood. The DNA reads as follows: TGTGCCAGCAGCCCCCGCATCACAGGGACTACCCACGAGCAGTACTTC. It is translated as CASSPRITGTTHEQYF. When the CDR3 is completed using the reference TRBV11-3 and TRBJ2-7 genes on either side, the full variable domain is EAGVVQSPRYKIIEKKQPVAFWCNPISGHNTLYWYLQNLGQGPELLIRYENEEAVDDSQLPKDRFSAERLKGVDSTLKIQPAELGDSAVYLCASSPRITGTTHEQYFGPGTRLTVT.